These T cell receptor beta chains were read from a single sample in a study of response to subunit inactivated influenza vaccine. Using its own MiXCR run on the RT-PCR reads, TCRdb lists one record per CDR3 protein. Counted here are almost 600,000 distinct CDR3 sequences, around 15% occurring once; the ten biggest clones make up around 10%. The sequencing here drew on PBMCs from blood, taken 11 to 12 days after vaccination. These TCRs come from a man aged 45 to 65 who received an inactivated influenza vaccine. CDR3s include the opening cysteine and the closing phenylalanine or tryptophan. D genes are given only for firm matches. A clone size is listed for some rows: how often the clone was seen (once, few, many), or a class if it is expanded.

>-|TRBV10-3|few|TRBJ2-7
TGTGCCACTGGGGCGGACTCGAGCTCCTACGAGCAGTACTTC
CATGADSSSYEQYF
>TRBD1|TRBV12-3/TRBV12-4|-|TRBJ1-6
TGTGCCAGCAGTCGGGACAGGGAAGGGTCACCCCTCCACTTT
CASSRDREGSPLHF
>TRBD2|TRBV20-1|-|TRBJ2-5
TGCAGTGCTAGAGATCAGTCTAGCGGGAGCGAGACCCAGTACTTC
CSARDQSSGSETQYF
>-|TRBV28|-|TRBJ1-6
TGTGCCAGCAGCTCCACGGATTCACCCCTCCACTTT
CASSSTDSPLHF
>-|TRBV27|few|TRBJ2-5
TGTGCCAGGGGGTGTCACAAACAAGAGACCCAGTACTTC
CARGCHKQETQYF
>TRBD2|TRBV5-1|-|TRBJ2-1
TGCGCCAGCAAACCCCGGCTAGCGGGGGGGCGCGAGCAGTTCTTC
CASKPRLAGGREQFF
>-|TRBV15|many|TRBJ2-7
TGTGCCACCAGCAGAGTCACCTCCTACGAGCAGTACTTC
CATSRVTSYEQYF
>-|TRBV7-2|many|TRBJ2-2
TGTGCCAGCAGCTTAGTCTTGACCGGGGAGCTGTTTTTT
CASSLVLTGELFF
>-|TRBV7-9|many|TRBJ2-1
TGTGCCAGCAGCTTAAGCGGCTACAATGAGCAGTTCTTC
CASSLSGYNEQFF
>-|TRBV7-2|few|TRBJ1-2
TGTGCCAGCAGCCACCGGCGACAGGACCTCTATGGCTACACCTTC
CASSHRRQDLYGYTF
>-|TRBV2|few|TRBJ2-1
TGTGCCAGCAGTGAAGACCCAGGGGCCTACAATGAGCAGTTCTTC
CASSEDPGAYNEQFF
>-|TRBV6-1|few|TRBJ2-7
TGTGCCAGCAGTGAACAAGCTTTGAGATACCACGAGCAGTACTTC
CASSEQALRYHEQYF
>-|TRBV5-1|few|TRBJ1-2
TGCGCCAGCAGCTTGGCCGACAGGTGGATCGATGGCTACACCTTC
CASSLADRWIDGYTF
>-|TRBV15|few|TRBJ2-7
TGTGCCACCAGCAGAGATGAGACTAGAAGCTCCTACGAGCAGTACTTC
CATSRDETRSSYEQYF
>TRBD2|TRBV20-1|-|TRBJ2-3
TGCAGTGCCCCCCCTCTAGCGGGAGGCGGGACAGATACGCAGTATTTT
CSAPPLAGGGTDTQYF
>-|TRBV2|-|TRBJ2-7
TGTGCCAGCAGTGAGTTAAGGACCCGGGACGCGCAGTACTTC
CASSELRTRDAQYF